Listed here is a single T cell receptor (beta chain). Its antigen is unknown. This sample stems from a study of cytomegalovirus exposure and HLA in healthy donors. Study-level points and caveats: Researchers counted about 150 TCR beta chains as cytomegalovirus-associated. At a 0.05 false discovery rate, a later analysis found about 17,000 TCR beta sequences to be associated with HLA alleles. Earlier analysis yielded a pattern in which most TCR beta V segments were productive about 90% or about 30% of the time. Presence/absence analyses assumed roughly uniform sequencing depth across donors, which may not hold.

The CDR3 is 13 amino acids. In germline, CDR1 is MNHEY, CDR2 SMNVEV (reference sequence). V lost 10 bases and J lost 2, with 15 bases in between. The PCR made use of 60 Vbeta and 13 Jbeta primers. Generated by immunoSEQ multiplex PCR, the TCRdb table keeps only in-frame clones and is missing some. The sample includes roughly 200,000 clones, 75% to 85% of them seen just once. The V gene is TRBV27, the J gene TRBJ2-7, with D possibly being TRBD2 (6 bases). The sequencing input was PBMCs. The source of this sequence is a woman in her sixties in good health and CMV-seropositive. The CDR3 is CAIGTFSPYEQYF. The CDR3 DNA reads TGTGCCATCGGGACTTTTTCCCCCTACGAGCAGTACTTC.